Following are 20 T cell receptor beta chains from one sample sequenced in a study of T cell responses to AZD1222 COVID-19 vaccine. TCRdb's table, derived via immunoSEQ multiplex PCR, lists solely in-frame clones and lacks some. This table holds approximately 150,000 clones, about 93% found once. Sequencing used peripheral blood, obtained on day 0 of AZD1222 vaccination. The receptors derive from an adult in good health.

The chain is built from TRBV16 and TRBJ1-2; D possibly corresponds to TRBD1 (5 bases). The CDR3 length is 13 residues. CDR1 and CDR2 from the germline V gene are KGHSY and FQNENV. The ends were cut back, 2 bases at V and 8 bases at J, with 12 bases in the middle. The DNA for the CDR3 is TGTGCCAGCAGCCAAAGGAACCAGGGCGGCTACACCTTC. Translating it yields CASSQRNQGGYTF.

The chain links TRBV5-1 to TRBJ2-7; D is uncertain. This CDR3 has 12 residues. The V end was cut by 2 bases, the J end by 5 bases, with 8 bases between. Germline V CDR1 and CDR2: SGHRS, YFSETQ. CDR3 sequence (DNA): TGCGCCAGCAGCTTTAGGCCCCACGAGCAGTACTTC. Encoded protein: CASSFRPHEQYF.

This rearrangement joins TRBV5-4 to TRBJ1-5; 8 bases map to TRBD1. This CDR3 has 15 residues. The germline gives CDR1 SGHNT, CDR2 YYREEE (reference sequence). The V segment lost 0 bases and the J segment 2 bases; nucleotides outside the gene matches: 1. The CDR3 nucleotides are TGTGCCAGCAGCTTGGCGGGACAGGGCAATCAGCCCCAGCATTTT. This codes for CASSLAGQGNQPQHF.

The V call is TRBV6-1, the J call TRBJ1-1, with D maybe TRBD1 (5 bases). This CDR3 region has 13 residues. Per the germline V gene, CDR1 is MNHNS and CDR2 is SASEGT. The V gene lost 2 bases and the J gene lost 7 bases, with 11 bases spanning the gap. The CDR3 DNA sequence: TGTGCCAGCAGTGAACGGTCCGACAGTGAAGCTTTCTTT. As protein: CASSERSDSEAFF.

As for this clone: Other DNA sequences in this sample translate to the same CDR3. The chain combines TRBV12-3 or TRBV12-4 with TRBJ1-2, with D unresolved. CDR3 size: 12 residues. The germline V and J ends were trimmed by 3 bases and 1 base, with 3 bases remaining between them. The CDR3 region has the DNA TGTGCCAGCAGTTTGGTTAACTATGGCTACACCTTC. Its protein product is CASSLVNYGYTF.

This chain uses TRBV6-5 with TRBJ1-5; D not resolved. The V end lost 7 bases, the J end lost 9 bases, and 16 bases lay between the germline ends. The germline V gene has CDR1 MNHEY and CDR2 SVGAGI. The CDR3 runs 13 residues. CDR3 protein: CASTQERVWPQHF. CDR3 nucleotide sequence: TGTGCCAGCACCCAAGAAAGGGTCTGGCCCCAGCATTTT.

This chain joins TRBV7-2 and TRBJ2-7; possible D gene TRBD2, 6 bases. Germline V CDR1 and CDR2: SGHTA, FQGNSA. V was shortened by 1 base and J by 0 bases, with 22 bases between the two germline ends. CDR3 length equals 19 residues. CDR3 nucleotide sequence: TGTGCCAGCAGCTTAGATAATCCGGGGGTTACGGTTTTCTCCTACGAGCAGTACTTC. As protein: CASSLDNPGVTVFSYEQYF.

This clone came up once. CDR3 residues: CASSSPFNEKLFF. DNA of the CDR3: TGTGCCAGCAGCTCGCCCTTCAATGAAAAACTGTTTTTT. The V call is TRBV5-4, the J call TRBJ1-4, with D unresolved. Trimming left V 3 bases short and J 5 bases short, with 8 bases between. The CDR3 extends over 13 amino acids. Germline lookup yields CDR1 SGHNT and CDR2 YYREEE (reference sequence).

J is TRBJ1-5 and V is TRBV4-1, with 12 nucleotides matching TRBD1. The germline V gene encodes CDR1 MGHRA and CDR2 YSYEKL. The CDR3 is 16 residues long. V gave up 2 bases and J gave up 7 bases; unmatched junction bases: 6. The CDR3 region has the DNA TGCGCCAGCAGCCAAACCGGGACAGGGGGCAGACAGCCCCAGCATTTT. Residues: CASSQTGTGGRQPQHF.

Comments on this clone: A read error may produce the germline difference seen at one junction end. The rearrangement links TRBV6-2 or TRBV6-3 to TRBJ2-7; perhaps TRBD1 as D (7 bases). Germline V CDR1 and CDR2: MNHEY, SVGEGT. The CDR3 extends over 13 amino acids. CDR3 loop: CASSYSPAGGPPF. As DNA, the CDR3 is TGTGCCAGCAGTTACTCGCCGGCAGGGGGGCCCCCCTTC.

This clone was counted only a few times. The genes are TRBV6-5 and TRBJ1-1; no reliable D call. The CDR3 is made up of 11 amino acids. Germline assignment: CDR1 MNHEY and CDR2 SVGAGI. Trimming shortened V by 6 bases and J by 3 bases, and 5 bases separated the two germline ends. CDR3 coding DNA: TGTGCCAGCAGGCAGGACACTGAAGCTTTCTTT. It specifies CASRQDTEAFF.

V gene TRBV5-1 combines with J gene TRBJ1-1; D is uncertain. The germline CDR1 and CDR2 sequences are SGHRS and YFSETQ. The CDR3 has 17 amino acids. The V gene lost 6 bases and the J gene lost 1 base, with 22 bases spanning the gap. CDR3 coding DNA: TGCGCCAGCAACTCCCTTGGTAAGGACCTAGCGAACACTGAAGCTTTCTTT. Amino acid sequence: CASNSLGKDLANTEAFF.

This clone was detected a few times. The rearrangement links TRBV11-2 to TRBJ1-1; D gene ambiguous. Between the trimmed V and J ends, which lost 1 base and 6 bases, there was a span of 9 bases. Looked up from germline, CDR1 is SGHAT and CDR2 is FQNNGV. CDR3 length equals 13 residues. The CDR3 here is CASSLGAAAEAFF. The CDR3 DNA reads TGTGCCAGCAGCTTAGGAGCGGCAGCTGAAGCTTTCTTT.

The chain carries TRBV6-1 and TRBJ1-2; TRBD1 might be the D (6 bases). This CDR3 has 12 amino acids. The ends were cut back, 2 bases at V and 8 bases at J, with 9 bases in the middle. Germline V gene lookup returns CDR1 MNHNS and CDR2 SASEGT. Written as DNA, the CDR3 is TGTGCCAGCAGTGAAACAGGGCCGGGCTACACCTTC. It codes for CASSETGPGYTF.

This chain links TRBV28 with TRBJ1-6; D is possibly TRBD1 (5 bases). Trimming cost V 4 bases and J 4 bases, with 11 bases left between them. The CDR3 length is 15 residues. CDR1 is MDHEN, CDR2 SYDVKM, per germline. CDR3 coding DNA: TGTGCCAGCAGTTATATACAGGTTTATAATTCACCCCTCCACTTT. Protein product: CASSYIQVYNSPLHF.

The chain joins TRBV28 to TRBJ1-3; no reliable D call. The CDR3 has 15 residues. CDR1 and CDR2 from the germline V gene are MDHEN and SYDVKM. V was cut by 3 bases and J by 0 bases, with 9 bases left in between. CDR3 residues: CASSFPPSSGNTIYF. The CDR3 region has the DNA TGTGCCAGCAGTTTTCCGCCGAGCTCTGGAAACACCATATATTTT. Filled out from reference TRBV28 and TRBJ1-3, the complete variable domain reads DVKVTQSSRYLVKRTGEKVFLECVQDMDHENMFWYRQDPGLGLRLIYFSYDVKMKEKGDIPEGYSVSREKKERFSLILESASTNQTSMYLCASSFPPSSGNTIYFGEGSWLTVV.

This sequence joins TRBV3-1 (or the pseudogene TRBV3-2) and TRBJ1-1, with D possibly matching TRBD1 (5 bases). With 1 base removed from V and 0 bases from J, the gap between germline ends came to 12 bases. CDR1 is LGHDT, CDR2 YNNKEL, per germline (reference sequence). This CDR3 has 16 residues. In DNA, the CDR3 is TGTGCCAGCAGCCAAGTGTGGGGGGGAATGAACACTGAAGCTTTCTTT. Residues: CASSQVWGGMNTEAFF.

The rearrangement uses TRBV19 and TRBJ2-3; TRBD2 matches 7 bases. Germline assignment: CDR1 LNHDA and CDR2 SQIVND (reference sequence). CDR3 length: 17 residues. The trim removed 3 bases at V and 2 bases at J, leaving 11 bases unmatched. CDR3 nucleotides: TGTGCCAGTAGTATTGGATTAGCGGGTTTTGTCACAGATACGCAGTATTTT. It specifies CASSIGLAGFVTDTQYF. The whole variable domain, filled in from reference TRBV19 and TRBJ2-3, reads DGGITQSPKYLFRKEGQNVTLSCEQNLNHDAMYWYRQDPGQGLRLIYYSQIVNDFQKGDIAEGYSVSREKKESFPLTVTSAQKNPTAFYLCASSIGLAGFVTDTQYFGPGTRLTVL.

The J gene is TRBJ1-2, the V gene TRBV11-2; D remains ambiguous. V lost 1 base and J 5 bases, leaving 14 bases between the germline ends. This CDR3 has 15 amino acids. From germline, CDR1 is SGHAT and CDR2 FQNNGV. CDR3 in DNA: TGTGCCAGCAGCTTAGGGGCGGCCTTACTTTATGGCTACACCTTC. Residues: CASSLGAALLYGYTF.

The V and J genes are TRBV30 and TRBJ1-1, with D possibly being TRBD1 (6 bases). The V gene's germline CDR1 is GTSNPN and CDR2 SVGIG (reference sequence). CDR3 length equals 14 residues. Trimming pared 0 bases from V and 7 bases from J, leaving 15 bases between. Here the CDR3 DNA reads TGTGCCTGGAGTGTACAGGGAGGGAGTCGTGAAGCTTTCTTT. Amino acids: CAWSVQGGSREAFF. Together with reference TRBV30 and TRBJ1-1, the CDR3 gives the full variable domain: SQTIHQWPATLVQPVGSPLSLECTVEGTSNPNLYWYRQAAGRGLQLLFYSVGIGQISSEVPQNLSASRPQDRQFILSSKKLLLSDSGFYLCAWSVQGGSREAFFGQGTRLTVV.